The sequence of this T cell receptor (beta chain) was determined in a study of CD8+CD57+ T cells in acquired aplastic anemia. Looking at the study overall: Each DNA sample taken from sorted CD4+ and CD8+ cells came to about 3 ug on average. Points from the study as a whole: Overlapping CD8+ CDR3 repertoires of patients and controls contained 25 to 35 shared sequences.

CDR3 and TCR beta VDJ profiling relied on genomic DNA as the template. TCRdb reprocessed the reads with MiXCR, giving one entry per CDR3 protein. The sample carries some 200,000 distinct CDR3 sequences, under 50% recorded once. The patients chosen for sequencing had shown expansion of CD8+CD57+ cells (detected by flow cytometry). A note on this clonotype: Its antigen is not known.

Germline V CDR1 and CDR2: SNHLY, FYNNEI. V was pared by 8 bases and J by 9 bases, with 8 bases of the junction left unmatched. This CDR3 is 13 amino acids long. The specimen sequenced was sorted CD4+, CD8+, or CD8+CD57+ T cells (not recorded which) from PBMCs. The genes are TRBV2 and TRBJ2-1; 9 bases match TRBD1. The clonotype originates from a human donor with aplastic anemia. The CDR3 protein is CASAGTGRTEQFF. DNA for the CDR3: TGTGCCAGCGCCGGGACAGGGCGTACTGAGCAGTTCTTC.